This T cell receptor beta chain is drawn from a study of PD-L1 blockade in urothelial cancer. As for the study in general: Blood was tested 3 weeks (second dose) and 6 weeks into treatment. Study-wide results and caveats: Clones that were tumor-associated expanded more in the blood of durable-benefit patients at 3 weeks.

Synthetic TCR analog templates were spiked into each PCR. Libraries were prepared by immunoSEQ multiplex PCR; TCRdb keeps only in-frame clonotypes and omits some of them. The table has more than 90,000 clones, approximately 87% seen once. Time point in this sample: peripheral blood 6 weeks after treatment start. To note about this clone: Its specificity is unknown.

The input for sequencing was PBMCs, taken around atezolizumab (anti-PD-L1) treatment. This clonotype was obtained from a man aged 65 to 85 with urothelial cancer.

DNA of the CDR3: TGTGCCAGCAGCACAAACAGGGGAAACACCATATATTTT. Its protein product is CASSTNRGNTIYF. The chain joins TRBV9 to TRBJ1-3; a possible D gene is TRBD1 (5 bases). Germline loops: CDR1 SGDLS, CDR2 YYNGEE. This CDR3 is 13 amino acids long. Trimming took 4 bases from V and 4 from J, leaving 9 bases between them.